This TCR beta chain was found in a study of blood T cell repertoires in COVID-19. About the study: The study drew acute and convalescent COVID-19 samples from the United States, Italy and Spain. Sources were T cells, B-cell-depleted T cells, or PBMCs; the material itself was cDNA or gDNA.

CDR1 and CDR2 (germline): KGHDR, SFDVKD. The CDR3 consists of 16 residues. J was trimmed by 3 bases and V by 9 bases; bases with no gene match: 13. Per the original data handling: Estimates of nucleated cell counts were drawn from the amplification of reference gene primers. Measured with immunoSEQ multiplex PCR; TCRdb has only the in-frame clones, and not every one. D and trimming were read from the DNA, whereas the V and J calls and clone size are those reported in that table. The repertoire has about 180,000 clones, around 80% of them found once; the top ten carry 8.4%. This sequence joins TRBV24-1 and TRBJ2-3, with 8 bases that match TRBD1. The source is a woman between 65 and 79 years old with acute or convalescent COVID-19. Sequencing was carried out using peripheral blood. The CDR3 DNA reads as TGTGCCACCGGCCACGTAGGGACAGGCCAGACAGATACGCAGTATTTT. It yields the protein CATGHVGTGQTDTQYF.